The 13 T cell receptor beta chains listed next were all sequenced from one sample in a study of CD8 T cells in ankylosing spondylitis. TCRdb itself ran the 5' RACE reads through MiXCR, one entry per CDR3 protein. Among over 100,000 distinct CDR3 sequences, more than 9.5% were seen once, and the ten largest hold roughly 4.3%. Sequencing was performed on blood, either unsorted or a sorted T cell fraction (not recorded which). These receptor sequences come from a female donor with ankylosing spondylitis or in good health (not recorded which).

This clonotype was counted ten times or more. The chain uses TRBV24-1 and TRBJ2-1, with TRBD2 identical over 11 bases. Trimming took 4 bases from V and 4 from J; bases not matched to a gene: 8. The CDR3 is made up of 17 amino acids. Germline CDR1 reads KGHDR; CDR2 reads SFDVKD. The CDR3 spells CATSDPAGTSGYNEQFF. The CDR3 region has the DNA TGTGCCACCAGTGACCCTGCCGGGACTAGCGGATACAATGAGCAGTTCTTC.

This clonotype came up many times. The J gene is TRBJ2-3, the V gene TRBV11-2; TRBD2 matches 7 bases. CDR1 is SGHAT and CDR2 is FQNNGV in the germline V gene. With 4 bases clipped from V and 9 bases from J, the junction kept 13 bases outside the gene matches. This CDR3 region has 15 residues. In DNA form, the CDR3 reads TGTGCCAGCAGCTCCAGGGACTACAGTCGGGGGACGCAGTATTTT. It encodes CASSSRDYSRGTQYF.

Ten or more counts support this clonotype. The rearrangement uses TRBV7-9 and TRBJ2-5; weak D call: TRBD2 (7 bases). This CDR3 has 15 amino acids. Trimming cost V 3 bases and J 2 bases, with 13 bases left between them. From germline, CDR1 is SEHNR and CDR2 FQNEAQ (reference sequence). CDR3 nucleotide sequence: TGTGCCAGCAGCTTCGGCGGGGGCCCACAAGAGACCCAGTACTTC. Translated, it gives CASSFGGGPQETQYF.

This clonotype has a count of ten or more. V usage is TRBV7-2 and J usage is TRBJ2-6; D is possibly TRBD1 (5 bases). V was cut by 5 bases and J by 5 bases, with 13 bases left in between. The germline V gene encodes CDR1 SGHTA and CDR2 FQGNSA. The CDR3 consists of 15 residues. CDR3 amino acids: CASSPRVFWANVLTF. CDR3 nucleotides: TGTGCCAGCAGCCCCAGGGTCTTTTGGGCCAACGTCCTGACTTTC. Variable domain in full (rest from reference TRBV7-2 and TRBJ2-6): GAGVSQSPSNKVTEKGKDVELRCDPISGHTALYWYRQSLGQGLEFLIYFQGNSAPDKSGLPSDRFSAERTGGSVSTLTIQRTQQEDSAVYLCASSPRVFWANVLTFGAGSRLTVL.

This clonotype was counted at least ten times. The V gene is TRBV12-3 or TRBV12-4, the J gene TRBJ1-1; D is perhaps TRBD1 (5 bases). The CDR3 is 13 amino acids. The V end was cut by 3 bases, the J end by 8 bases, with 13 bases between. The CDR3 spells CASSFSTSGEAFF. The DNA of the CDR3 is TGTGCCAGCAGTTTTTCCACCTCAGGGGAAGCTTTCTTT.

Comments on this clonotype: This may arise from a read error, as a much more abundant clone is one base away. The chain links TRBV4-1 to TRBJ1-2; D is unclear. The germline V gene encodes CDR1 MGHRA and CDR2 YSYEKL. The CDR3 is 16 amino acids. Trimming removed 0 bases at V and 7 bases at J, with 18 bases between. CDR3 sequence (DNA): TGCGCCAGCAGCCAAGACCTCCTGCCGGTGCGGGGTGGCTACACCTTC. Translated: CASSQDLLPVRGGYTF.

This clonotype was detected ten times or more. The J gene is TRBJ1-2, the V gene TRBV5-1; D gene ambiguous. V dropped 2 bases and J dropped 4 bases, with 12 bases sitting between them. CDR3 length: 14 amino acids. From germline, CDR1 is SGHRS and CDR2 YFSETQ. As DNA, the CDR3 is TGCGCCAGCAGCTTTGGGGAATTCCTCTATGGCTACACCTTC. Translation gives CASSFGEFLYGYTF.

This clonotype appeared many times. The gene calls are TRBV21-1 and TRBJ2-6; the tabulated D call, TRBD2, remains unverified against the DNA. TRBV21-1 is a recognized pseudogene. The CDR3 contains 17 residues. The CDR3 nucleotides are TGTGCCAGCAGCATACCGGGAGGTCGCTCTGGGGCCAACGTCCTGACTTTC. It yields the protein CASSIPGGRSGANVLTF.

This clonotype was seen at least ten times. J is TRBJ1-4 and V is TRBV7-9; no clear D gene. This CDR3 contains 13 residues. CDR1 is SEHNR, CDR2 FQNEAQ, per germline (reference sequence). The V gene lost 3 bases and the J gene lost 8 bases, with 10 bases spanning the gap. The CDR3 protein is CASSLRIAEKLFF. The CDR3 DNA is TGTGCCAGCAGCTTGCGGATTGCGGAAAAACTGTTTTTT.

This clonotype was picked up many times. This chain joins TRBV7-2 and TRBJ2-3, with TRBD2 matching 11 bases. Losses at the gene ends were 4 bases for V and 4 bases for J; bases not matched to a gene: 16. This CDR3 is 19 amino acids long. The V gene's germline CDR1 is SGHTA and CDR2 FQGNSA. In nucleotides, the CDR3 is TGTGCCAGCAGCTGGATACTAGCGGGGGCGCAATCCCTCCCAGATACGCAGTATTTT. It codes for CASSWILAGAQSLPDTQYF.

This clonotype showed up many times. This chain uses TRBV7-6 with TRBJ2-7, with 8 positions matching TRBD2. CDR3 length: 12 residues. Germline-derived CDR1 and CDR2 are SGHVS and FNYEAQ. DNA of the CDR3: TGTGCAAGCGGGGGTAGCGGTTACGAGCAGTACTTC. Translated: CASGGSGYEQYF.

In this sample, this clonotype turned up a few times. This may come from a read error, since a much larger clone is one base off. The gene calls are TRBV20-1 and TRBJ1-5; D perhaps matches TRBD1 (6 bases). This CDR3 is built from 17 residues. Germline V gene sequence: CDR1 DFQATT, CDR2 SNEGSKA (reference sequence). The CDR3 sequence: CCARGGGQQYSNQPQHF. CDR3 DNA: TGCTGTGCCAGGGGAGGCGGACAGCAGTATAGCAATCAGCCCCAGCATTTT.

The table lists this clonotype with many counts. The chain links TRBV29-1 to TRBJ2-2; D may be TRBD2 (6 bases). Trimming removed 2 bases from V and 3 bases from J, with 7 bases in between. Germline V lookup: CDR1 SQVTM, CDR2 ANQGSEA. This CDR3 is built from 13 residues. The CDR3 reads CSVEIADTGELFF. The CDR3 coding sequence is TGCAGCGTTGAAATAGCGGACACCGGGGAGCTGTTTTTT.